Below, 24 T cell receptor beta chains from the same sample are listed, as sequenced in a study of cytomegalovirus exposure and HLA in healthy donors (dated by TCRdb to the late 2010s). The library was made by the immunoSEQ multiplex PCR assay. For the multiplex PCR, a mixture combining 60 forward primers for TCR Vbeta segments and 13 reverse primers for TCR Jbeta segments was used. Held by TCRdb, this immuneACCESS table contains in-frame sequences only and omits some clones. Under half of the omission traces to an unresolved V gene where checked; the cause of the rest is unknown. This sample is represented by roughly 150,000 clones; 65% to 85% of them were singletons. The ten largest clones add up to less than 3% of the sample. Material for sequencing was PBMCs. All receptors come from a male donor in good health and CMV-seronegative.

The V call is TRBV19, the J call TRBJ1-5; TRBD1 matches 9 bases. With 6 bases clipped from V and 7 bases from J, the junction kept 13 bases outside the gene matches. The CDR3 runs 16 residues. Germline V CDR1 and CDR2: LNHDA, SQIVND (reference sequence). CDR3 residues: CASSRLGDRVDQPQHF. The CDR3 DNA reads as TGTGCCAGTAGCCGGCTTGGGGACAGGGTGGACCAGCCCCAGCATTTT.

V gene TRBV6-5 combines with J gene TRBJ2-2; TRBD2 matches at 7 bases. There are 15 residues in the CDR3. Germline V gives CDR1 MNHEY, CDR2 SVGAGI. J was trimmed by 6 bases and V by 1 base; bases with no gene match: 5. CDR3 sequence (DNA): TGTGCCAGCAGTTACTATACCCGGGGGGCCGGGGAGCTGTTTTTT. Protein: CASSYYTRGAGELFF.

The rearrangement joins TRBV18 to TRBJ1-1, with 8 bases fitting TRBD1. Germline V CDR1 and CDR2: KGHSH, LQKENI. The trim removed 3 bases at V and 7 bases at J, leaving 7 bases unmatched. This CDR3 region has 14 residues. The CDR3 reads CASSPSGGVIEAFF. The CDR3 nucleotides are TGTGCCAGCTCACCTTCAGGGGGCGTGATTGAAGCTTTCTTT.

V is TRBV19 and J is TRBJ2-1; 12 nucleotides match TRBD2. This CDR3 has 15 residues. Per the germline V gene, CDR1 is LNHDA and CDR2 is SQIVND (reference sequence). V shed 8 bases, J shed 4 bases, and the junction held 6 bases outside the gene matches. The CDR3 DNA reads as TGTGCCAGTGCGACTAGCGGGAGTCGGTACAATGAGCAGTTCTTC. Translating gives CASATSGSRYNEQFF.

The rearrangement joins TRBV7-3 to TRBJ2-7, with 7 bases fitting TRBD2. V gave up 1 base and J gave up 5 bases; unmatched junction bases: 5. Per germline, CDR1 SGHTA and CDR2 FQGTGA. The CDR3 extends over 14 amino acids. The CDR3 sequence: CASSLRGGSHEQYF. For the CDR3, the DNA is TGTGCCAGCAGCTTAAGGGGCGGGAGTCACGAGCAGTACTTC.

V and J are TRBV11-2 and TRBJ2-7, with 12 bases that match TRBD2. With V trimmed by 2 bases and J by 4 bases, 12 bases remained unmatched. The CDR3 totals 18 residues. CDR1 is SGHAT and CDR2 is FQNNGV in the germline V gene. For the CDR3, the DNA is TGTGCCAGCAGCTTATCCTATCTAGCGGGAGGGCCTAGGTACGAGCAGTACTTC. Its translation: CASSLSYLAGGPRYEQYF.

This chain joins TRBV10-3 and TRBJ2-3, with TRBD2 as a possible D gene (6 bases). CDR1 ENHRY and CDR2 SYGVKD come from the germline V gene. V shed 6 bases and J shed 2 bases, with 15 bases lying between them. The CDR3 length is 15 residues. The CDR3 is CAIRAGGTNTDTQYF. CDR3 nucleotides: TGTGCCATCAGAGCGGGTGGGACGAACACAGATACGCAGTATTTT.

V is TRBV19 and J is TRBJ1-2; unclear D gene. Germline values: CDR1 LNHDA, CDR2 SQIVND (reference sequence). The CDR3 consists of 13 residues. Deletions cut 5 bases from V and 8 bases from J, with 15 bases between. The CDR3 loop is CASSPGLPYGYTF. The CDR3 DNA is TGTGCCAGTAGTCCCGGACTTCCCTACGGCTACACCTTC. Combining the CDR3 with reference TRBV19 and TRBJ1-2 gives the whole variable domain DGGITQSPKYLFRKEGQNVTLSCEQNLNHDAMYWYRQDPGQGLRLIYYSQIVNDFQKGDIAEGYSVSREKKESFPLTVTSAQKNPTAFYLCASSPGLPYGYTFGSGTRLTVV.

The chain employs TRBV6-5 and TRBJ1-3; 7 bases are a match to TRBD1. With V trimmed by 6 bases and J by 4 bases, 9 bases remained unmatched. Germline V gene sequence: CDR1 MNHEY, CDR2 SVGAGI. This CDR3 region has 15 residues. The CDR3 region is CASSPYRGSGNTIYF. CDR3 DNA sequence: TGTGCCAGCAGCCCGTACAGGGGAAGCGGAAACACCATATATTTT.

The chain employs TRBV7-9 and TRBJ2-5; D is uncertain. Germline CDR1 SEHNR, CDR2 FQNEAQ (reference sequence). Trimming cost V 5 bases and J 10 bases, with 11 bases left between them. This CDR3 is built from 11 residues. The CDR3 nucleotides are TGTGCCAGCAGCCGTGAGGTGGGCCAGTACTTC. It translates to CASSREVGQYF.

CDR3 sequence reads: CASRPQGHSNQPQHF. In nucleotides, the CDR3 is TGTGCCAGCAGACCACAGGGACATAGCAATCAGCCCCAGCATTTT. The chain joins TRBV6-5 to TRBJ1-5; perhaps TRBD1 as D (6 bases). This CDR3 spans 15 amino acids. Deletions cut 6 bases from V and 0 bases from J, with 12 bases between. The germline gives CDR1 MNHEY, CDR2 SVGAGI.

The V and J genes are TRBV7-8 and TRBJ2-7, with TRBD2 matching 8 bases. Germline trimming cut 3 bases from V and 2 bases from J; bases unmatched to any gene: 15. The CDR3 has 18 amino acids. Germline V gene lookup returns CDR1 SGHVS and CDR2 FQNEAQ. The CDR3 DNA is TGTGCCAGCAGCTTTTTCCCCCAAGCGGGAGTCGTGGCCTACGAGCAGTACTTC. Translated, it gives CASSFFPQAGVVAYEQYF.

The rearrangement uses TRBV4-3 and TRBJ2-3; D may be TRBD2 (6 bases). With 0 bases removed from V and 3 bases from J, the gap between germline ends came to 13 bases. Germline assignment: CDR1 LGHNA and CDR2 YSLEER. CDR3 length: 16 amino acids. In DNA form, the CDR3 reads TGCGCCAGCAGCCAAGACAGAGGGAGCGGGACAGATACGCAGTATTTT. The encoded protein is CASSQDRGSGTDTQYF.

This chain uses TRBV11-2 with TRBJ1-2, with D possibly TRBD1 on 6 matching bases. Trimming stripped 5 bases from V and 4 bases from J, with 14 bases between. The CDR3 runs 14 residues. The V gene's germline CDR1 is SGHAT and CDR2 FQNNGV. This chain's CDR3 is CASSRGGGVYGYTF. The CDR3 DNA follows: TGTGCCAGCAGCCGAGGAGGGGGGGTCTATGGCTACACCTTC.

The genes are TRBV20-1 and TRBJ2-7; maybe TRBD2 (6 bases). Trimming shortened V by 4 bases and J by 5 bases, and 9 bases separated the two germline ends. Germline V gene lookup returns CDR1 DFQATT and CDR2 SNEGSKA (reference sequence). This CDR3 is 11 amino acids long. The CDR3 DNA sequence: TGCAGTGCTACCGGGAGCAACGAGCAGTACTTC. It translates to CSATGSNEQYF.

The chain recombines TRBV28 with TRBJ1-3, with D unresolved. Germline values: CDR1 MDHEN, CDR2 SYDVKM. This CDR3 is 15 amino acids long. The germline V and J ends were trimmed by 8 bases and 0 bases, with 14 bases remaining between them. The CDR3 bases are TGTGCCAGCCGAGGTCACCTGAGCTCTGGAAACACCATATATTTT. The encoded protein is CASRGHLSSGNTIYF.

The sample holds a few counts of this clone. The J gene is TRBJ2-3, the V gene TRBV29-1, with D possibly matching TRBD2 (6 bases). Germline CDR1 reads SQVTM; CDR2 reads ANQGSEA. V lost 8 bases to trimming and J lost 0 bases, with 15 bases between them. The CDR3 spans 14 residues. DNA of the CDR3: TGCAGCTTCCGTAGCGGCTCTAGCACAGATACGCAGTATTTT. Translating gives CSFRSGSSTDTQYF.

The chain joins TRBV9 to TRBJ2-3; TRBD2 might be the D (5 bases). Germline-derived CDR1 and CDR2 are SGDLS and YYNGEE. V dropped 1 base and J dropped 0 bases, with 15 bases sitting between them. The CDR3 runs to 17 residues. CDR3 amino acids: CASSVSGGGSSTDTQYF. CDR3 DNA: TGTGCCAGCAGCGTATCAGGAGGCGGGTCTAGCACAGATACGCAGTATTTT.

Turning to this clone: Other DNA sequences of this sample code for an identical CDR3. The chain couples TRBV2 to TRBJ2-5, with D possibly matching TRBD1 (6 bases). The germline V gene has CDR1 SNHLY and CDR2 FYNNEI. This CDR3 comprises 12 residues. Trimming removed 5 bases from V and 9 bases from J, with 13 bases in between. The DNA for the CDR3 is TGTGCCAGCAGTTCACAGGGCTCGCCCCAGTACTTC. Translation gives CASSSQGSPQYF.

In its sample, this clone was seen many times. This chain's CDR3 is CASSDSAENNEQFF. The DNA of the CDR3 is TGTGCCAGCAGTGACTCTGCGGAGAACAATGAGCAGTTCTTC. This chain connects TRBV6-4 to TRBJ2-1; D call uncertain. V was trimmed by 0 bases and J by 5 bases, leaving 8 bases between them. The CDR3 extends over 14 amino acids. Germline lookup yields CDR1 MRHNA and CDR2 SNTAGT.

The genes are TRBV11-2 and TRBJ2-7, with 9 bases aligning to TRBD1. V dropped 5 bases and J dropped 2; count of bases not matched to a gene: 7. CDR3 length: 15 amino acids. Germline loops: CDR1 SGHAT, CDR2 FQNNGV. This CDR3 reads CASSKGTGPAYEQYF. Written as DNA, the CDR3 is TGTGCCAGCAGCAAAGGGACAGGGCCAGCCTACGAGCAGTACTTC.

The V and J genes are TRBV28 and TRBJ2-7; 9 bases fit TRBD1. Germline CDR1 is MDHEN and CDR2 is SYDVKM. V was clipped by 8 bases and J by 2 bases; unmatched bases: 4. The length of the CDR3 is 13 residues. The CDR3 DNA reads as TGTGCCAGCGAGAGGGACAGGGCCTACGAGCAGTACTTC. Protein product: CASERDRAYEQYF.

In its sample, this clone was seen a few times. V gene TRBV11-2 combines with J gene TRBJ2-7, with 9 bases fitting TRBD1. V shed 4 bases and J 5 bases; nucleotides not matched to a gene: 12. In germline, CDR1 is SGHAT, CDR2 FQNNGV. The CDR3 is 16 amino acids. The CDR3 spells CASSSILGQGRDEQYF. CDR3 DNA: TGTGCCAGCAGCTCGATCCTCGGACAGGGGAGGGACGAGCAGTACTTC.

The rearrangement links TRBV10-3 to TRBJ1-1, with D possibly being TRBD1 (5 bases). The CDR3 length is 15 residues. The germline V gene has CDR1 ENHRY and CDR2 SYGVKD. V shed 10 bases and J shed 0 bases, with 18 bases lying between them. The CDR3 loop reads CATGEVSGMNTEAFF. The CDR3 nucleotides are TGTGCCACGGGGGAGGTTTCCGGCATGAACACTGAAGCTTTCTTT.